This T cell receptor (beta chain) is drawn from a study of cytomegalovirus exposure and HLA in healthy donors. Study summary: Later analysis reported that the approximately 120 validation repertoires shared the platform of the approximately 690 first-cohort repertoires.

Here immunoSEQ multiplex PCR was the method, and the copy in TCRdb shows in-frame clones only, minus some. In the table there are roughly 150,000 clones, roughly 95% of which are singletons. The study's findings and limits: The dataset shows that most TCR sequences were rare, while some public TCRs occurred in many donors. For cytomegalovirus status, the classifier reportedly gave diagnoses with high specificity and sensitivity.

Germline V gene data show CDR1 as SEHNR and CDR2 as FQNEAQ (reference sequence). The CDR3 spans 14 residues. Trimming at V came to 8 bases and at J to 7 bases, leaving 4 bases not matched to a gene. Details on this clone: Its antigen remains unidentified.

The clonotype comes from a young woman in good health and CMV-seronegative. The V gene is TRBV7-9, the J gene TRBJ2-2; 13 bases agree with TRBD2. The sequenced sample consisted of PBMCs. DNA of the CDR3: TGTGCCAGCGGGACTAGCGGGGTGCTCGGGGAGCTGTTTTTT. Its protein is CASGTSGVLGELFF.